The source of this T cell receptor beta chain is a study of OX40 agonist ivuxolimab in advanced cancers. Overall study: Those enrolled were 80% to 85% male, with a mean age of around 55 years and ages from about 20 to 85.

CDR3 length equals 13 residues. Trimming removed 6 bases at V and 0 bases at J, with 8 bases between. Germline assignment: CDR1 SEHNR and CDR2 FQNEAQ (reference sequence). Here immunoSEQ multiplex PCR was the method, and the copy in TCRdb shows in-frame clones only, minus some. The sample lists approximately 63,000 clones; 85% to 90% were seen once. Sequenced material: CD4+ or CD8+ T cells sorted from blood, taken in a trial of the OX40 agonist ivuxolimab. V usage is TRBV7-9 and J usage is TRBJ1-1; D unresolved. This receptor was identified in an adult with an advanced solid tumor such as melanoma, head and neck, liver or kidney cancer. The CDR3, as DNA: TGTGCCAGCAGTGCCTCCATGAACACTGAAGCTTTCTTT. As protein: CASSASMNTEAFF. Based on the CDR3 plus reference TRBV7-9 and TRBJ1-1, the full variable domain is DTGVSQNPRHKITKRGQNVTFRCDPISEHNRLYWYRQTLGQGPEFLTYFQNEAQLEKSRLLSDRFSAERPKGSFSTLEIQRTEQGDSAMYLCASSASMNTEAFFGQGTRLTVV.